The clone carrying this TCR beta chain has at least ten counts. What it binds is unknown. Germline V gives CDR1 MDHEN, CDR2 SYDVKM. Deletions cut 7 bases from V and 4 bases from J, with 16 bases between. CDR3 length equals 14 residues. This sample was taken from a study of T cell repertoires in cytomegalovirus infection. Study-wide background: TCR beta signatures that were public indicated CMV infection and matching HLA type. The study, taken as a whole, reports: HLA-C-restricted TCR beta clonotypes specific for CMV led the ex vivo response. Summed frequency of public TCR beta families distinguished CMV carriers with the relevant HLA.

TCRdb recomputed calls from the reads with MiXCR, one row per CDR3 protein. The sample holds about 150,000 distinct CDR3 sequences, about 25% seen once. The receptor comes from a human donor in good health (CMV status not recorded). Some clones in this sample may be carry-over from other donors' samples. Sequences were obtained from PBMCs. The V gene is TRBV28, the J gene TRBJ1-1, with D perhaps matching TRBD1 (5 bases). The CDR3 sequence is CASTTNWDGTEAFF. The CDR3 nucleotides are TGTGCCAGCACCACTAATTGGGACGGCACTGAAGCTTTCTTT.